Detailed here is one T cell receptor (beta chain). The target antigen is unknown. 5'RACE primed at constant segments yielded TCR alpha and TCR beta cDNA libraries bearing sample barcodes and UMIs. TCRdb reanalysed the 5' RACE reads using MiXCR and keeps one entry per CDR3 protein. The table shows roughly 620,000 distinct CDR3 sequences, with 18% occurring only once. The data belong to a study of T-cell memory formation after mild COVID-19. Regarding the study as a whole: Some clones that responded turned up in pre-infection memory, which suggests that cross-reactive memory joined in.

Germline CDR1 reads LGHNA; CDR2 reads YSLEER. The CDR3 contains 14 residues. The germline V and J ends were trimmed by 3 bases and 4 bases, with 13 bases remaining between them. This clonotype was sampled from an adult woman who had mild COVID-19 (a few samples of this study predate the infection). Cell type and time point are not known. Sequencing used PBMCs or a T cell subset sorted from them (not recorded which). The J gene is TRBJ2-7, the V gene TRBV4-3, with a possible D match to TRBD2 (5 bases). CDR3 sequence: CASSQEEGRYEQYF. CDR3 DNA sequence: TGCGCCAGCAGCCAGGAAGAGGGAAGGTACGAGCAGTACTTC.